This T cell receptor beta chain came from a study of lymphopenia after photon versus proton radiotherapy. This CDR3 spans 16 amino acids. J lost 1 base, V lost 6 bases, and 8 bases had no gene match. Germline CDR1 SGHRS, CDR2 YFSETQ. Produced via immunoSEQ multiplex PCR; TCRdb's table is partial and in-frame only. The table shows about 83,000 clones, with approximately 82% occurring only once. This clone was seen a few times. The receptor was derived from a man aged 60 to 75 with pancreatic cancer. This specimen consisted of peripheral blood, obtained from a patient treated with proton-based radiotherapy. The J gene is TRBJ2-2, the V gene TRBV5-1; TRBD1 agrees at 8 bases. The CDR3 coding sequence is TGCGCCAGCACACCGGACGGGACAGGGAACACCGGGGAGCTGTTTTTT. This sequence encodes CASTPDGTGNTGELFF.